These T cell receptor beta chains were read from a single sample in a study of blood T cell repertoires in COVID-19. This table comes from immunoSEQ multiplex PCR, and its TCRdb copy is limited to in-frame clones, with some not included. The sample lists 110,000 or so clones, about 85% occurring once. Sequenced input: peripheral blood. The receptors derive from a human donor in a cohort sampled during active COVID-19. CDR3s include the opening cysteine and the closing phenylalanine or tryptophan. Each record gives: CDR3 length, clone size, V gene, J gene, CDR3 protein. Part of the rows lack a size; the others show once, few, many or a class for expanded clones.

16	-	TRBV19	TRBJ1-5	CASNHLGGRGDQPQHF
15	-	TRBV28	TRBJ1-2	CASSPTGTGVFGYTF
17	-	TRBV4-1	TRBJ2-1	CASSPLGSGGPYNEQFF
12	once	TRBV20-1	TRBJ2-5	CSASGGGETQYF
16	-	TRBV6-5	TRBJ2-1	CASSYYGRVPYNEQFF
21	-	TRBV2	TRBJ1-6	CASKYPLPGQSAEGMNSPLHF
15	-	TRBV5-1	TRBJ1-6	CASSRQGQTNSPLHF
14	-	TRBV7-3	TRBJ2-3	CASSLRGNSDTQYF
13	-	TRBV7-9	TRBJ2-5	CASSRGEVETQYF
15	-	TRBV10-3	TRBJ2-3	CASTREPTTTDTQYF
17	-	TRBV28	TRBJ1-2	CASSLPGTGGAGYGYTF
19	-	TRBV4-2	TRBJ2-3	CASSHTDSLLAGSTDTQYF
16	-	TRBV7-2	TRBJ2-7	CASSLGGTGRLYEQYF
14	-	TRBV6-4	TRBJ1-1	CASSARTGGTEAFF
14	-	TRBV3-1/TRBV3-2	TRBJ1-3	CASSRQTTGNTIYF
16	-	TRBV10-1	TRBJ2-3	CASSDTDSGGGRYAVF
14	-	TRBV27	TRBJ2-3	CASSSPRGSDTQYF
15	-	TRBV19	TRBJ1-1	CASSVFRGVNTEAFF
17	-	TRBV16	TRBJ2-3	CASSQSPGVGSTDTQYF
18	-	TRBV5-1	TRBJ2-3	CASSLGPGLGPNTDTQYF
16	-	TRBV19	TRBJ1-1	CASSNIRHPVETEAFF
13	-	TRBV19	TRBJ1-6	CASSPPGWSPLHF
15	-	TRBV29-1	TRBJ1-1	CSVDLPQGRNTEAFF
16	-	TRBV6-6	TRBJ1-1	CAIKPQDRGQYTEAFF
14	-	TRBV5-1	TRBJ2-7	CASSWTGRGYEQYF
13	-	TRBV2	TRBJ2-1	CASASGSYNEQFF
13	few	TRBV19	TRBJ1-1	CASNGRAYTEAFF
14	once	TRBV11-2	TRBJ1-2	CASSLVRGNYGYTF
14	-	TRBV7-2	TRBJ1-1	CASSLGSQETEAFF
15	-	TRBV7-2	TRBJ1-5	CASSLALGENQPQHF
14	-	TRBV7-3	TRBJ2-3	CASSFGPSTDTQYF
15	-	TRBV30	TRBJ2-2	CAWSAGTGRTGELFF
14	-	TRBV5-8	TRBJ1-5	CASSWDRGNQPQHF
16	-	TRBV7-2	TRBJ2-7	CASSRGTGSATYEQYF
16	-	TRBV12-5	TRBJ2-3	CASGLDQGGSTDTQYF
14	-	TRBV19	TRBJ1-5	CATQQGATPQPQHF
16	-	TRBV25-1	TRBJ1-4	CASSEFKGLSNEKLFF
13	few	TRBV7-9	TRBJ1-2	CASSPRADYGYTF
15	-	TRBV7-2	TRBJ2-5	CASRPGTPVQETQYF
14	-	TRBV18	TRBJ2-1	CASSPSEGYNEQFF
16	-	TRBV7-3	TRBJ2-1	CASSLMPQSSYNEQFF
15	-	TRBV7-9	TRBJ1-1	CASSYSLTGTTEAFF
12	-	TRBV6-5	TRBJ2-7	CASSWGGYEQYF
13	-	TRBV2	TRBJ2-7	CASSDPPSYEQYF
11	once	TRBV7-2	TRBJ2-3	CASSFVDTQYF
15	-	TRBV5-5	TRBJ1-1	CASSLVGGRDTEAFF
13	-	TRBV5-5	TRBJ2-7	CASSFTGGNEQYF
15	-	TRBV29-1	TRBJ1-2	CSVEFRGGGHYGYTF